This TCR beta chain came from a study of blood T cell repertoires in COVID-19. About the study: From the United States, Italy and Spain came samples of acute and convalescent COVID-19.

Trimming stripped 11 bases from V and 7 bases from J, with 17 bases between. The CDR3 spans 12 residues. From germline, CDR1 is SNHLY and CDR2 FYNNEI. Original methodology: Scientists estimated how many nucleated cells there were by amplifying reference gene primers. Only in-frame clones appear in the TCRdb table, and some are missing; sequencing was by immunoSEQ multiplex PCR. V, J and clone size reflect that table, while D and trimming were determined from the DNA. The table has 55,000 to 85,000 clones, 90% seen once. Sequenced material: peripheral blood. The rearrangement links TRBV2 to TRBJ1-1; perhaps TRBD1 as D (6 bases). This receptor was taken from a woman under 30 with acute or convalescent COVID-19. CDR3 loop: CAGGLHRYEAFF. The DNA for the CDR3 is TGTGCCGGGGGCCTACACAGGTATGAAGCTTTCTTT.